Included here is one T cell receptor beta chain sequence, with context. Antigen specificity is unknown. This sample stems from a study of T cells in Graves' hyperthyroidism and ophthalmopathy. Study details: Peripheral blood draws took place at initial diagnosis, ahead of any treatment.

Aged 18 to 65, the patients had hyperthyroidism that was newly diagnosed and had lasted under 2 months. The germline gives CDR1 GTSNPN, CDR2 SVGIG (reference sequence). V was clipped by 4 bases and J by 0 bases, with 6 bases between them. The CDR3 extends over 12 amino acids. Findings and caveats of the study: Most thyroid clonotypes expanded above 0.001 were also detected in blood. The model foresaw ophthalmopathy a median roughly 6 months prior to onset.

RNA transcripts were the template for amplifying TCR beta CDR3 regions. During a first-round RT-PCR of the TCR CDR3, the HTBI primer set was used. Using its own MiXCR run on the multiplex PCR reads, TCRdb lists one record per CDR3 protein. The data show roughly 250,000 distinct CDR3 sequences, with about 14% seen just once and less than 15% held by the top ten. Sequencing was done on a sample of blood. The clonotype originates from a woman in her thirties or forties with Graves' hyperthyroidism that later progressed to Graves' ophthalmopathy. The rearrangement uses TRBV30 and TRBJ1-1; D ambiguous. The CDR3 region has the DNA TGTGCCTGGACCCGCTTGAACACTGAAGCTTTCTTT. It yields the protein CAWTRLNTEAFF.